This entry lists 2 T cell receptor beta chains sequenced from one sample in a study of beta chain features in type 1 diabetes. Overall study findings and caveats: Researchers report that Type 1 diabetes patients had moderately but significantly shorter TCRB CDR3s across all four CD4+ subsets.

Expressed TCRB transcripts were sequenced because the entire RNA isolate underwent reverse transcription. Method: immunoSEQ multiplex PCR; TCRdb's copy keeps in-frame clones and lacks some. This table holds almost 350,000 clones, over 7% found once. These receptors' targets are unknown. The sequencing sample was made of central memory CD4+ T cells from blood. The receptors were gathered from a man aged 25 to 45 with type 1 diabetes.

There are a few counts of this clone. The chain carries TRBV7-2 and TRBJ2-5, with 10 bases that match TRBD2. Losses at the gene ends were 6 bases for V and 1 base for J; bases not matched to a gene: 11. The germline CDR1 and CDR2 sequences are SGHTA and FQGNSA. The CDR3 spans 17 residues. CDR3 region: CASRQSLASGGQETQYF. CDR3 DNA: TGTGCCAGCAGACAATCCCTGGCTAGCGGGGGCCAAGAGACCCAGTACTTC.

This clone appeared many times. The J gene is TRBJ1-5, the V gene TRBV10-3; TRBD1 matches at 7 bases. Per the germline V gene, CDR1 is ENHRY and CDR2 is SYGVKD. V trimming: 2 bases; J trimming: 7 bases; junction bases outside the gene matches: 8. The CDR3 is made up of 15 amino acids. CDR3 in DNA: TGTGCCATCAGTGAGGGAACAGGGGAGTGGCAGCCCCAGCATTTT. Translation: CAISEGTGEWQPQHF.